These 5 T cell receptor delta chains originate from one sample sequenced in a study of gamma delta lymphoproliferative disorders and STAT genes. TCRdb made new clone calls on the multiplex PCR reads using CATT. The table lists fewer than 1,500 delta-chain clones, less than 2% of them singletons. Genomic DNA from isolated PBMCs served as the sequencing template. Specimen: blood. The receptors were gathered from a human donor in good health.

This clone was seen a few times. This likely came from a read error, as a far larger clone is one base away. At the DNA level, this CDR3 is encoded by other sequences in the same sample as well. The chain recombines TRDV2 with TRDJ1; 8 positions agree with TRDD3. The CDR3 is 19 amino acids. Germline V CDR1 and CDR2: GEAIGNYY, EKD. For the CDR3, the DNA is TGTGCCTGTGACTTTTTGGGATACGCTACCCGGGGGGACACCGACAAACTCATCTTT. Residues: CACDFLGYATRGDTDKLIF.

The sample holds a few counts of this clone. The protein TCRdb gives is from a much larger clone and does not agree with this DNA's translation at residue 15, likely a read error; the protein shown here comes from the DNA. This chain links TRDV1 with TRDJ1; 13 nucleotides agree with TRDD3. Germline V CDR1 and CDR2: TSWWSYY, QGS. This CDR3 has 21 residues. Trimming at V came to 3 bases and at J to 4 bases, leaving 20 bases not matched to a gene. CDR3 in amino acids: CALGDNFLPSYWGIRVDKLIF. For the CDR3, the DNA is TGTGCTCTTGGGGACAACTTCCTACCCTCTTACTGGGGGATACGTGTCGATAAACTCATCTTT.

This clone was counted at least ten times. TCRdb has a much larger clone's protein, which differs at residue 6 from the translation of this DNA, likely because of a read error; what is shown is the protein translated from the DNA. Other DNA sequences in this specimen translate into the identical CDR3. V gene TRDV1 combines with J gene TRDJ1, with 7 bases identical to TRDD2. The CDR3 has 17 amino acids. After removal of 4 bases from V and 3 bases from J, the junction contained 14 bases not matched to a gene. From germline, CDR1 is TSWWSYY and CDR2 QGS. The CDR3 coding sequence is TGTGCTCTTGGGGGAGCCTTCCTCCGTTGGGGCGCCGATAAACTCATCTTT. Its protein product is CALGGAFLRWGADKLIF.

Comment on this clone: The protein TCRdb gives is from a much larger clone and does not agree with this DNA's translation at residue 13, likely a read error; the protein shown here comes from the DNA. The V gene is TRDV2, the J gene TRDJ1; 12 nucleotides line up with TRDD3. The CDR3 is 14 amino acids. CDR1 is GEAIGNYY and CDR2 is EKD in the germline V gene. DNA of the CDR3: TGTGCCTGTGACACCGTGGGACTGGGGGATACACTCACCTTT. This gives the protein CACDTVGLGDTLTF.

This clone came up many times. TCRdb records a much larger clone's protein for this DNA, with a difference at residue 9 that likely arises from a read error; the protein given is the translation of the DNA. This chain joins TRDV2 and TRDJ1; TRDD3 matches 8 bases. J gave up 3 bases and V 0 bases, and 8 bases lay outside the gene matches. Germline values: CDR1 GEAIGNYY, CDR2 EKD. This CDR3 has 16 residues. CDR3 amino acids: CACDTLGDWWADKLIF. DNA of the CDR3: TGTGCCTGTGACACCTTGGGGGATTGGTGGGCCGATAAACTCATCTTT.